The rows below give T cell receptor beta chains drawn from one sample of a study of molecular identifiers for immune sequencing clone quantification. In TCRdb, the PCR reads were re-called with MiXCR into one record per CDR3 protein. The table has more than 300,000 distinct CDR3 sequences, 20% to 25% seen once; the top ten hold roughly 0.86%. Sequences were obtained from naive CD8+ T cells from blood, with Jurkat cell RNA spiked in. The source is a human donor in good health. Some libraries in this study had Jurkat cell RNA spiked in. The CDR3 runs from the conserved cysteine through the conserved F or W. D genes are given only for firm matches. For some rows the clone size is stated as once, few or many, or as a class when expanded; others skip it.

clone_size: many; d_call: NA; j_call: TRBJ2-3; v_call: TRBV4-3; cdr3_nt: TGCGCCAGCAGCCAAGATTCTACGGGAGTAGGCACAGATACGCAGTATTTT; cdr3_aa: CASSQDSTGVGTDTQYF
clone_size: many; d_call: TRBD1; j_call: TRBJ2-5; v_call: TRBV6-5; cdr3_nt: TGTGCCAGCAGGGACAGGGGGCCTCGAGAGACCCAGTACTTC; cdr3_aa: CASRDRGPRETQYF
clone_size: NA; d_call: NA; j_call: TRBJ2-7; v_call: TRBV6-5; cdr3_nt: TGTTCCAGCAGCATATCAGGAGGGGGCGAGCAGTACTTC; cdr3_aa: CSSSISGGGEQYF
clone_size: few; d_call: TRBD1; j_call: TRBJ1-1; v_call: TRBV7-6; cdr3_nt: TGTGCCAGCAGCTTTGGACAGGGTCCGGCCGACACTGAAGCTTTCTTT; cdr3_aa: CASSFGQGPADTEAFF
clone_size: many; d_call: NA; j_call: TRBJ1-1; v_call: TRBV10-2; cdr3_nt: TGCGCCAGCAGGCAGTCCACTGAAGCTTTCTTT; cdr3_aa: CASRQSTEAFF
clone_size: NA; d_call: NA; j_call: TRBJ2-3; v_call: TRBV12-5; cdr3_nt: TGTGCTAGTGGTTTGGTACAGGGGGGGGGCACAGATACGCAGTATTTT; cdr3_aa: CASGLVQGGGTDTQYF
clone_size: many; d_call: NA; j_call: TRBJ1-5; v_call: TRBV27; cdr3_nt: TGTGCCAGCAGTTCAGGAGGGGCATATAGCAATCAGCCCCAGCATTTT; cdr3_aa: CASSSGGAYSNQPQHF
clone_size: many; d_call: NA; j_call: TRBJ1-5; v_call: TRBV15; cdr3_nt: TGTGCCACCAGCAGACCGCCTCATAATAGCAATCAGCCCCAGCATTTT; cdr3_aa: CATSRPPHNSNQPQHF
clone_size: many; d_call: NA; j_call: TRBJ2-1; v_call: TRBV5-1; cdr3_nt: TGCGCCAGCAGCTTGGGCCTGCAGCAGTTCTTC; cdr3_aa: CASSLGLQQFF
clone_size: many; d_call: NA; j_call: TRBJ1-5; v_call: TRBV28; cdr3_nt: TGTGCCAGCAGTTCCAGAAGTCACCCGATGTCTCAGCCCCAGCATTTT; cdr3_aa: CASSSRSHPMSQPQHF
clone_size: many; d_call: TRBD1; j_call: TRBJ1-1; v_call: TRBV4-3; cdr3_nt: TGCGCCAGCAGCCAAGGTTTCCCAGGACAGGTCATAACTGAAGCTTTCTTT; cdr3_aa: CASSQGFPGQVITEAFF
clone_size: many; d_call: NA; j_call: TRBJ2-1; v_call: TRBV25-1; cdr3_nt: TGTGCCAGCAGTCCCGTCTCGACGCATGAGCAGTTCTTC; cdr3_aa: CASSPVSTHEQFF
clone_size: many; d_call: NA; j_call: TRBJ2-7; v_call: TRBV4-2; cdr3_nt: TGTGCCAGCAGCCAAGATTTAGGTGGGTACGAGCAGTACTTC; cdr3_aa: CASSQDLGGYEQYF
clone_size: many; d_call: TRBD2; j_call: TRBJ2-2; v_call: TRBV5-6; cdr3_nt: TGTGCCAGCAGCCTCGAGCGGGAGATGGGCACCGGGGAGCTGTTTTTT; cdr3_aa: CASSLEREMGTGELFF
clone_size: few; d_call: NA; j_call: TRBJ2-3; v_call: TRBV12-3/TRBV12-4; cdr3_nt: TGTGCCAGCAATTTTGGGGGAGGCACAGATACGCAGTATTTT; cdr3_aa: CASNFGGGTDTQYF
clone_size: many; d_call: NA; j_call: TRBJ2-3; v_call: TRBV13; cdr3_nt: TGTGCCAGCAGCTTAGAACAGGAAATAACAGATACGCAGTATTTT; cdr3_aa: CASSLEQEITDTQYF
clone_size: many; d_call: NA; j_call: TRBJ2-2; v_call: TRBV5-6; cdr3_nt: TGTGCCAGCAGTTTCACCCTTCCGAACACCGGGGAGCTGTTTTTT; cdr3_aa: CASSFTLPNTGELFF
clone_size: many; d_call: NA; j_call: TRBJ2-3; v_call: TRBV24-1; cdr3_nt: TGTGCCACCAGTGATTTGGGACTCCGGGCCCCCCAAGGCACAGATACGCAGTATTTT; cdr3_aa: CATSDLGLRAPQGTDTQYF
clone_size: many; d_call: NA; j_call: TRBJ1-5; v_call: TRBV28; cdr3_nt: TGTGCCAGCAGTTTCGATCAGCCCCAGCATTTT; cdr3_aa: CASSFDQPQHF
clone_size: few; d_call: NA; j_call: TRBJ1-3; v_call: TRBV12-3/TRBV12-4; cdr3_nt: TGTGCCAGCAGTTTAGGGGCCAGCAGCTCTGGAAACACCATATATTTT; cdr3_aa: CASSLGASSSGNTIYF
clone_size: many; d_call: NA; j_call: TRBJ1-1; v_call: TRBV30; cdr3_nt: TGTGCCTGGAGCCCACACAGGGTTAAAGCTTTCTTT; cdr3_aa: CAWSPHRVKAFF
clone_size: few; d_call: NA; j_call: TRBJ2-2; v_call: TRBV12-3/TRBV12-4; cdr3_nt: TGTGCCAGCAGGGCCGAGGGACACCTCACCGGGGAGCTGTTTTTT; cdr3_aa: CASRAEGHLTGELFF
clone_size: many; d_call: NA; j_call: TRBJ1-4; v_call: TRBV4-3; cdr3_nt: TGCGCCAGCAGCCAAGGCTCAACGGGGTATAATGAAAAACTGTTTTTT; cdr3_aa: CASSQGSTGYNEKLFF
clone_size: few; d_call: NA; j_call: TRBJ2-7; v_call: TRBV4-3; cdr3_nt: TGCGCCAGCAGCCAAGACAGGCTCGCAGGGGCCTACGAGCAGTACTTC; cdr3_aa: CASSQDRLAGAYEQYF
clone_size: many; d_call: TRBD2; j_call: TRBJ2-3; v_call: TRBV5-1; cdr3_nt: TGCGCCAGCAGTTCGGTAGGCGGGGGTTACACAGATACGCAGTATTTT; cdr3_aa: CASSSVGGGYTDTQYF
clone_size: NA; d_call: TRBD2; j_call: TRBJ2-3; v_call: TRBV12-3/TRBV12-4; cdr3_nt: TGTGCCAGCAGCCGGCCGGGGACTAGCGGGGGGGACTGGGCAGATACGCAGTATTTT; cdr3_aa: CASSRPGTSGGDWADTQYF
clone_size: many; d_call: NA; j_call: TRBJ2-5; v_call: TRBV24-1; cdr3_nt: TGTGCCACCAGTGACCTCTTGGAGACCCAGTACTTC; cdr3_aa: CATSDLLETQYF
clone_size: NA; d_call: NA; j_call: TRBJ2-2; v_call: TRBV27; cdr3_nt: TGTGCCAGCAGTTTTGCCCCAGGGGAGGGGACCGGGGAGCTGTTTTTT; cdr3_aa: CASSFAPGEGTGELFF
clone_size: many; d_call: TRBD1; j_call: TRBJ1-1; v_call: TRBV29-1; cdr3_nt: TGCAGCGTTGATGTGGGAGGGGGCGCGAACACTGAAGCTTTCTTT; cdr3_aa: CSVDVGGGANTEAFF
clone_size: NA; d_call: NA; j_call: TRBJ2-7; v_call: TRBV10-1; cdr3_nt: TGCGCCAGCAGTGATGGCCGGGAAACCTACGAGCAGTACTTC; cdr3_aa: CASSDGRETYEQYF
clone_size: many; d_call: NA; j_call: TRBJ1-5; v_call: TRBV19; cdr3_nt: TGTGCCAGCGCTTTCGGGGGAAATCAGCCCCAGCATTTT; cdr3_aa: CASAFGGNQPQHF
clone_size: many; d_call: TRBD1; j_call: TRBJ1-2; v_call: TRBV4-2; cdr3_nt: TGTGCCAGCAGCCAAGGAGGACAGGGGGCTGGCTATGGCTACACCTTC; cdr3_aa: CASSQGGQGAGYGYTF
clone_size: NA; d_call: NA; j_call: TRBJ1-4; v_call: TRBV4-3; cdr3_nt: TGCGCCAGCAGCCAAGAATGGCAGATGGCGACTAATGAAAAACTGTTTTTT; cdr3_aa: CASSQEWQMATNEKLFF
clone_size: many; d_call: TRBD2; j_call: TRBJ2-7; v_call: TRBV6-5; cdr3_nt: TGTGCCAGCATGGGGGGGTTAGGAGAGCAGTACTTC; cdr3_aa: CASMGGLGEQYF
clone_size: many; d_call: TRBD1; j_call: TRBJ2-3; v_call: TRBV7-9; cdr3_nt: TGTGCCAGCAGCCCCAGATACCGGGACAGGGGGCTCGTTACGCAGTATTTT; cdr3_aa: CASSPRYRDRGLVTQYF
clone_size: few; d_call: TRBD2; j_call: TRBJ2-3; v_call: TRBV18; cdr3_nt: TGTGCCAGCTCACCACCGGAGGTACTAGCGGGGTGGCGGACAGATACGCAGTATTTT; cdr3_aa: CASSPPEVLAGWRTDTQYF
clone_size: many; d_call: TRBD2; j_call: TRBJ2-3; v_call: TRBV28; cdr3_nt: TGTGCCAGCAGTTTATTGTTGCGGACTAGCGGGAAAACAGATACGCAGTATTTT; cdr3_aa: CASSLLLRTSGKTDTQYF